Sequencing of this T cell receptor beta chain was carried out in a study of beta chain features in type 1 diabetes. Study findings and constraints: The study found moderately but significantly shorter TCRB CDR3s in all four CD4+ subsets of Type 1 diabetes patients.

Germline V gene sequence: CDR1 MNHNY, CDR2 SVGAGI (reference sequence). Trimming removed 0 bases from V and 3 bases from J, with 4 bases in between. The CDR3 totals 13 residues. Every bit of the isolated RNA underwent reverse transcription, so sequencing read expressed TCRB transcripts. Using immunoSEQ multiplex PCR, the repertoire was profiled, and TCRdb retains in-frame clones only, with some absent. The table has hundreds of thousands of clones, approximately 11% seen once. This clone turned up a few times. Its antigen is still unknown. Averaging approximately 120 mL, one heparinised blood draw came from each individual donor.

This clonotype originated in a man aged 25 to 40 with type 1 diabetes. The sequencing input was naive CD4+ T cells from blood. The chain is built from TRBV6-6 and TRBJ2-3; D uncertain. Here the CDR3 reads CASSYSETDTQYF. As DNA, the CDR3 is TGTGCCAGCAGTTACTCCGAGACAGATACGCAGTATTTT.